Each of the 31 T cell receptor beta chains below was sequenced from the same sample in a study of blood T cell repertoires in COVID-19. Data came from immunoSEQ multiplex PCR; TCRdb stores just in-frame clones and leaves some out. Counted here are about 140,000 clones, approximately 80% occurring once; the ten biggest clones make up more than 6.5%. Sequenced input: peripheral blood. These receptors came from a human donor in a cohort sampled during active COVID-19.

The chain is built from TRBV4-3 and TRBJ2-7; 7 nucleotides line up with TRBD2. Germline CDR1 is LGHNA and CDR2 is YSLEER. V gave up 4 bases and J gave up 4 bases; unmatched junction bases: 22. CDR3 length: 19 amino acids. DNA for the CDR3: TGCGCCAGCAGCCGGAAGATTCTAGGCGGGGAGGGACTACAATACGAGCAGTACTTC. This gives the protein CASSRKILGGEGLQYEQYF.

V usage is TRBV5-1 and J usage is TRBJ1-2; TRBD1 matches at 9 bases. The germline V gene has CDR1 SGHRS and CDR2 YFSETQ. The CDR3 is made up of 14 amino acids. The ends lost 5 bases at V and 6 bases at J; junction bases unmatched: 8. The CDR3 bases are TGCGCCAGCAGGACCACAGGGGGCGCAGATGGCTACACCTTC. Amino acid sequence: CASRTTGGADGYTF.

The chain joins TRBV9 to TRBJ1-3; TRBD1 might be the D (6 bases). This CDR3 comprises 15 residues. Trimming cost V 0 bases and J 2 bases, with 9 bases left between them. Per the germline V gene, CDR1 is SGDLS and CDR2 is YYNGEE. The CDR3 DNA reads as TGTGCCAGCAGCGTAGGATGGACAGCTGGAAACACCATATATTTT. Translation: CASSVGWTAGNTIYF.

The gene calls are TRBV18 and TRBJ1-5, with D possibly being TRBD1 (6 bases). The germline CDR1 and CDR2 sequences are KGHSH and LQKENI. There are 15 residues in the CDR3. The V end was cut by 3 bases, the J end by 0 bases, with 9 bases between. The CDR3 DNA follows: TGTGCCAGCTCACCGGGCAGGGGTAGCAATCAGCCCCAGCATTTT. As protein: CASSPGRGSNQPQHF.

The CDR3 region is CASSLYDQGNQPQHF. The CDR3 nucleotides are TGTGCCAGCAGCTTATACGACCAGGGGAATCAGCCCCAGCATTTT. The rearrangement joins TRBV7-7 to TRBJ1-5; a weak D match, TRBD1 (6 bases). Trimming left V 2 bases short and J 4 bases short, with 12 bases between. This CDR3 comprises 15 residues. The germline CDR1 and CDR2 sequences are SSHAT and FNYEAQ (reference sequence).

The chain employs TRBV6-6 and TRBJ2-3; 11 positions match TRBD1. The CDR3 loop spans 16 amino acids. Germline CDR1 and CDR2: MNHNY and SVGAGI (reference sequence). V lost 7 bases, J lost 6 bases, and 12 bases stayed unmatched. CDR3 amino acids: CASKSRDRGIVDTQYF. CDR3 nucleotides: TGTGCCAGCAAATCCCGGGACAGGGGGATCGTGGATACGCAGTATTTT.

This clone has only a few counts. The genes are TRBV3-1 (or the pseudogene TRBV3-2) and TRBJ1-2; unclear D gene. V lost 2 bases and J 8 bases, leaving 12 bases between the germline ends. Germline V gene sequence: CDR1 LGHDT, CDR2 YNNKEL (reference sequence). This CDR3 is 13 amino acids long. The CDR3 nucleotides read TGTGCCAGCAGCCAAAGCCCGACTGGCGGCTACACCTTC. Protein sequence: CASSQSPTGGYTF.

The chain is built from TRBV21-1 and TRBJ1-5; the table names TRBD1, a call not compared with the DNA. TRBV21-1 is classified as a pseudogene. CDR3 length: 15 amino acids. In nucleotides, the CDR3 is TGTGCCAGCAGCAACCCCGCCAGGGTCAGGCAGCCCCAGCATTTT. Its protein is CASSNPARVRQPQHF.

The chain uses TRBV7-2 and TRBJ2-3, with unresolved D. In germline, CDR1 is SGHTA, CDR2 FQGNSA. CDR3 length equals 15 residues. V gave up 1 base and J gave up 0 bases, with 8 bases separating them. The CDR3 coding sequence is TGTGCCAGCAGCTTAGACGGGTCTAGCACAGATACGCAGTATTTT. It encodes CASSLDGSSTDTQYF.

This clone was picked up a small number of times. CDR3 amino acids: CASSVTSGLNTGELFF. The CDR3 DNA reads as TGTGCCAGCAGCGTAACTAGCGGGTTGAACACCGGGGAGCTGTTTTTT. This sequence joins TRBV7-2 and TRBJ2-2; 9 bases are shared with TRBD2. After removal of 5 bases from V and 1 base from J, the junction contained 5 bases not matched to a gene. Germline V gene data show CDR1 as SGHTA and CDR2 as FQGNSA. The length of the CDR3 is 16 residues.

This sequence joins TRBV4-1 and TRBJ1-5, with D perhaps matching TRBD1 (5 bases). The germline V gene encodes CDR1 MGHRA and CDR2 YSYEKL. This CDR3 comprises 14 residues. The germline V and J ends were trimmed by 4 bases and 5 bases, with 12 bases remaining between them. CDR3 DNA: TGCGCCAGCAGCCGGGGCCTTATGCATCAGCCCCAGCATTTT. This sequence encodes CASSRGLMHQPQHF.

This clone was detected only a few times. The chain links TRBV5-1 to TRBJ2-1; D ambiguous. V was trimmed by 7 bases and J by 3 bases, leaving 11 bases between them. Germline CDR1 is SGHRS and CDR2 is YFSETQ. This CDR3 is built from 13 residues. CDR3 sequence reads: CASSGGLYNEQFF. As DNA, the CDR3 is TGCGCCAGCTCGGGTGGCCTCTACAATGAGCAGTTCTTC.

The V gene is TRBV19, the J gene TRBJ2-1, with 10 bases lining up with TRBD2. The CDR3 contains 18 residues. After removal of 11 bases from V and 4 bases from J, the junction contained 20 bases not matched to a gene. The germline V gene encodes CDR1 LNHDA and CDR2 SQIVND (reference sequence). CDR3 nucleotides: TGTGCCTCCAAGAATCTAGGGCGAGCGGGGGGGGTATACAATGAGCAGTTCTTC. Amino acids: CASKNLGRAGGVYNEQFF.

This clone occurred once. This chain uses TRBV9 with TRBJ2-7; a possible D gene is TRBD1 (7 bases). The CDR3 has 15 residues. The germline gives CDR1 SGDLS, CDR2 YYNGEE. V was shortened by 4 bases and J by 1 base, with 15 bases between the two germline ends. The CDR3 DNA is TGTGCCAGCAGCCTCACAGGGGCGGGGTCCTACGAGCAGTACTTC. Protein product: CASSLTGAGSYEQYF.

This rearrangement joins TRBV5-4 to TRBJ2-2; TRBD2 agrees at 13 bases. Germline values: CDR1 SGHNT, CDR2 YYREEE (reference sequence). Unmatched junction bases numbered 3, after V lost 4 bases and J lost 6 bases. The CDR3 is made up of 15 amino acids. The CDR3 is CASSQTSGRAGELFF. Here the CDR3 DNA reads TGTGCCAGCAGCCAAACTAGCGGGAGGGCCGGGGAGCTGTTTTTT.

This chain connects TRBV28 to TRBJ2-1, with TRBD1 matching 7 bases. This CDR3 contains 14 residues. J lost 7 bases, V lost 5 bases, and 8 bases had no gene match. Germline CDR1 MDHEN, CDR2 SYDVKM. The CDR3 reads CASSLRQGRNEQFF. CDR3 DNA: TGTGCCAGCAGTCTACGACAGGGAAGGAATGAGCAGTTCTTC.

The CDR3 DNA sequence: TGTGCCAGCAGCATAATGATTAGAGAAAAACTCTCCTACGAGCAGTACTTC. As protein: CASSIMIREKLSYEQYF. The chain employs TRBV7-6 and TRBJ2-7; D unresolved. Trimming took 5 bases from V and 0 from J, leaving 20 bases between them. The CDR3 runs 17 residues. Germline-derived CDR1 and CDR2 are SGHVS and FNYEAQ. The whole variable domain, filled in from reference TRBV7-6 and TRBJ2-7, reads GAGVSQSPRYKVTKRGQDVALRCDPISGHVSLYWYRQALGQGPEFLTYFNYEAQQDKSGLPNDRFSAERPEGSISTLTIQRTEQRDSAMYRCASSIMIREKLSYEQYFGPGTRLTVT.

The gene calls are TRBV28 and TRBJ2-7; D is possibly TRBD1 (5 bases). Trimming removed 6 bases from V and 3 bases from J, with 9 bases in between. In germline, CDR1 is MDHEN, CDR2 SYDVKM. This CDR3 has 12 amino acids. The CDR3 nucleotides are TGTGCCAGCAGGAGCCAGGGCTACGAGCAGTACTTC. Its translation: CASRSQGYEQYF.

On this clone: The junction departs from the called germline gene at one end, perhaps through a read error. The chain links TRBV12-3 or TRBV12-4 to TRBJ2-5; 11 bases match TRBD2. The CDR3 contains 13 residues. The CDR3 region has the DNA TGTGCCAGCAGTCTAGCGGGAGGAGAGACCCAGTACTTC. Translating gives CASSLAGGETQYF.

The rearrangement joins TRBV23-1 to TRBJ2-1, with TRBD1 matching over 9 bases. TRBV23-1 is flagged as an ORF with uncertain function. This CDR3 region has 16 residues. Trimming at V came to 4 bases and at J to 7 bases, leaving 11 bases not matched to a gene. The DNA for the CDR3 is TGCGCCAGCAGTCTGACCGGGACAGGGCTTAGGAATGAGCAGTTCTTC. Translated: CASSLTGTGLRNEQFF.

This clone was seen once. The chain uses TRBV6-2 or TRBV6-3 and TRBJ2-7; TRBD2 is a possible D gene (5 bases). Per germline, CDR1 MNHEY and CDR2 SVGEGT. V lost 6 bases to trimming and J lost 5 bases, with 20 bases between them. This CDR3 region has 15 residues. Here the CDR3 reads CASRPWASKRHEQYF. CDR3 in DNA: TGTGCCAGCAGACCTTGGGCTAGCAAGCGACACGAGCAGTACTTC.

The chain links TRBV28 to TRBJ2-5; D may be TRBD1 (5 bases). Germline V gene data show CDR1 as MDHEN and CDR2 as SYDVKM. The CDR3 is 15 amino acids. V was shortened by 2 bases and J by 1 base, with 11 bases between the two germline ends. The CDR3 sequence: CASSLIGQPQETQYF. The CDR3 DNA follows: TGTGCCAGCAGTTTAATAGGACAACCCCAAGAGACCCAGTACTTC.

The CDR3 coding sequence is TGTGCCAGCAGCTCCCGAGAGGGGGACGGCTACACCTTC. Protein: CASSSREGDGYTF. The chain combines TRBV7-2 with TRBJ1-2; a weak D match, TRBD1 (6 bases). CDR3 size: 13 residues. Germline values: CDR1 SGHTA, CDR2 FQGNSA. V lost 4 bases and J 8 bases, leaving 14 bases between the germline ends.

The genes are TRBV3-1 (or the pseudogene TRBV3-2) and TRBJ2-1, with 10 positions matching TRBD1. V trimming: 0 bases; J trimming: 6 bases; junction bases outside the gene matches: 11. Germline V gives CDR1 LGHDT, CDR2 YNNKEL (reference sequence). This CDR3 contains 18 residues. Here the CDR3 reads CASSQDSPGQGYTNEQFF. The CDR3, as DNA: TGTGCCAGCAGCCAAGATAGCCCGGGACAGGGGTATACCAATGAGCAGTTCTTC.

The chain links TRBV7-3 to TRBJ2-7; 11 bases fit TRBD1. The CDR3 has 13 amino acids. After removal of 5 bases from V and 6 bases from J, the junction contained 3 bases not matched to a gene. The germline V gene encodes CDR1 SGHTA and CDR2 FQGTGA. In DNA form, the CDR3 reads TGTGCCAGCAGCCCAGGGACAGGGGGCGAGCAGTACTTC. Translating it yields CASSPGTGGEQYF.

This clone was observed a handful of times. The chain couples TRBV19 to TRBJ2-1, with TRBD2 matching over 9 bases. Trimming cost V 4 bases and J 9 bases; bases outside gene matches: 7. Per the germline V gene, CDR1 is LNHDA and CDR2 is SQIVND (reference sequence). CDR3 length equals 14 residues. The CDR3 nucleotides are TGTGCCAGTAGTACATACGGGACTAGCCGTGAGCAGTTCTTC. It codes for CASSTYGTSREQFF.

The V call is TRBV4-2, the J call TRBJ2-6; 13 nucleotides agree with TRBD2. Germline values: CDR1 LGHNA, CDR2 YNFKEQ. Trimming at V came to 1 base and at J to 1 base, leaving 1 base not matched to a gene. This CDR3 spans 18 amino acids. The CDR3 sequence: CASSQGLAGGSGANVLTF. The CDR3 DNA is TGTGCCAGCAGCCAAGGACTAGCGGGAGGATCTGGGGCCAACGTCCTGACTTTC.

V usage is TRBV7-6 and J usage is TRBJ1-1; a weak D match, TRBD1 (5 bases). Germline CDR1 SGHVS, CDR2 FNYEAQ. Between the trimmed V and J ends, which lost 1 base and 4 bases, there was a span of 16 bases. This CDR3 spans 16 amino acids. CDR3 sequence: CASSLGQGSLSTEAFF. As DNA, the CDR3 is TGTGCCAGCAGCTTAGGCCAGGGTAGTTTGAGCACTGAAGCTTTCTTT.

The genes are TRBV27 and TRBJ2-7; TRBD2 might be the D (5 bases). Germline V CDR1 and CDR2: MNHEY, SMNVEV (reference sequence). The germline V and J ends were trimmed by 5 bases and 3 bases, with 11 bases remaining between them. The CDR3 totals 13 residues. Here the CDR3 reads CASSSGLVYEQYF. CDR3 bases: TGTGCCAGCAGTAGTGGACTGGTCTACGAGCAGTACTTC.

The rearrangement joins TRBV5-1 to TRBJ2-7, with TRBD1 as a possible D gene (6 bases). V was shortened by 0 bases and J by 7 bases, with 17 bases between the two germline ends. This CDR3 comprises 15 residues. From germline, CDR1 is SGHRS and CDR2 YFSETQ. CDR3 sequence: CASSLGHRDLVEQYF. The CDR3 nucleotides are TGCGCCAGCAGCTTGGGGCACAGGGATCTGGTGGAGCAGTACTTC.

This chain uses TRBV28 with TRBJ1-6; D call uncertain. V was shortened by 3 bases and J by 7 bases, with 7 bases between the two germline ends. Germline V lookup: CDR1 MDHEN, CDR2 SYDVKM. The CDR3 totals 13 residues. Here the CDR3 DNA reads TGTGCCAGCAGTTTCCGAGGGAATTCACCCCTCCACTTT. This gives the protein CASSFRGNSPLHF.